One sample yielded the 18 T cell receptor beta chains listed below, sequenced in a study of Graves' ophthalmopathy and Graves' hyperthyroidism. RNA transcripts provided the template for amplifying TCR beta CDR3 regions. After a first-round RT-PCR with HTBI primers, a second-round multiplex PCR was run. TCRdb reprocessed the multiplex PCR reads with MiXCR, giving one entry per CDR3 protein. The sample yields about 600,000 distinct CDR3 sequences, roughly 39% seen once. Sequenced sample: peripheral blood or thyroid tissue (not recorded which). These receptors all come from an adult man with Graves' hyperthyroidism.

This clonotype was seen at least ten times. This chain connects TRBV11-2 to TRBJ1-1; TRBD1 might be the D (5 bases). Germline-derived CDR1 and CDR2 are SGHAT and FQNNGV. The CDR3 is made up of 13 amino acids. The V gene lost 4 bases and the J gene lost 1 base, with 7 bases spanning the gap. The CDR3: CASSSDRNTEAFF. The CDR3 bases are TGTGCCAGCAGCTCCGACAGGAACACTGAAGCTTTCTTT.

This clonotype was recorded at least ten times. The chain has TRBV5-6 and TRBJ2-7; the match to TRBD1 covers 10 bases. The J segment lost 2 bases and the V segment lost 0 bases, leaving 8 bases of the junction unmatched. Germline CDR1 SGHDT, CDR2 YYEEEE. This CDR3 comprises 17 residues. CDR3 in amino acids: CASSLGQGARWPYEQYF. The CDR3 DNA is TGTGCCAGCAGCTTGGGACAGGGGGCGCGGTGGCCCTACGAGCAGTACTTC.

This clonotype was detected once. The gene calls are TRBV6-5 and TRBJ2-1; the match to TRBD2 covers 7 bases. Looked up from germline, CDR1 is MNHEY and CDR2 is SVGAGI. J was trimmed by 3 bases and V by 5 bases; bases with no gene match: 4. The CDR3 is made up of 14 amino acids. CDR3 amino acids: CASSPSSGYNEQFF. CDR3 DNA: TGTGCCAGCAGTCCGTCTAGCGGCTACAATGAGCAGTTCTTC.

The chain uses TRBV5-5 and TRBJ1-6; 8 nucleotides align to TRBD1. The CDR3 has 14 amino acids. Trimming took 4 bases from V and 10 from J; bases not matched to a gene: 7. Germline V gene lookup returns CDR1 SGHKS and CDR2 YYEKEE (reference sequence). In DNA, the CDR3 is TGTGCCAGCAGCCTGACAGGGGCTGGATCACCCCTCCACTTT. Translation gives CASSLTGAGSPLHF. Complete variable domain (other parts from reference TRBV5-5 and TRBJ1-6): DAGVTQSPTHLIKTRGQQVTLRCSPISGHKSVSWYQQVLGQGPQFIFQYYEKEERGRGNFPDRFSARQFPNYSSELNVNALLLGDSALYLCASSLTGAGSPLHFGNGTRLTVT.

Ten or more counts support this clonotype. The gene calls are TRBV20-1 and TRBJ2-2; tentative D call: TRBD2 (5 bases). CDR3 size: 14 residues. Trimming stripped 3 bases from V and 0 bases from J, with 8 bases between. Germline V gene sequence: CDR1 DFQATT, CDR2 SNEGSKA (reference sequence). The CDR3 DNA is TGCAGTGCTAGTCAGGAGGCGAACACCGGGGAGCTGTTTTTT. Protein: CSASQEANTGELFF.

This clonotype was observed at least ten times. The J gene is TRBJ2-6, the V gene TRBV7-8; 13 nucleotides align to TRBD2. The CDR3 spans 17 residues. Per the germline V gene, CDR1 is SGHVS and CDR2 is FQNEAQ. The V and J ends lost 8 bases and 2 bases, in that order; junction bases with no gene match: 6. The CDR3 sequence is CASSRLAGGTGANVLTF. Here the CDR3 DNA reads TGTGCCAGCTCCCGACTAGCGGGAGGAACTGGGGCCAACGTCCTGACTTTC.

This chain uses TRBV29-1 with TRBJ2-5; the match to TRBD2 covers 13 bases. Losses at the gene ends were 8 bases for V and 3 bases for J; bases not matched to a gene: 6. The CDR3 has 14 amino acids. The germline gives CDR1 SQVTM, CDR2 ANQGSEA. This CDR3 reads CSLTGLAGEETQYF. The CDR3 nucleotides read TGCAGCTTAACAGGACTAGCGGGGGAAGAGACCCAGTACTTC.

In DNA, the CDR3 is TGTGCCACCAGCAGCTTGGTTGGGAACTATGGCTACACCTTC. Protein sequence: CATSSLVGNYGYTF. V and J are TRBV15 and TRBJ1-2; D gene unclear. This CDR3 has 14 residues. V was cut by 3 bases and J by 2 bases, with 10 bases left in between. The germline V gene encodes CDR1 LNHNV and CDR2 YYDKDF (reference sequence).

This sequence joins TRBV7-2 and TRBJ2-2, with TRBD2 identical over 9 bases. The length of the CDR3 is 19 residues. CDR1 SGHTA and CDR2 FQGNSA come from the germline V gene. Trimming removed 4 bases from V and 2 bases from J; junction bases left unmatched: 14. CDR3 region: CASSSPWRPSGTNTGELFF. CDR3 nucleotide sequence: TGTGCCAGCAGCTCCCCATGGAGGCCTAGCGGGACTAACACCGGGGAGCTGTTTTTT.

On this clonotype itself: A junction end diverges from the germline sequence, so it may reflect a read error. The J gene is TRBJ1-3, the V gene TRBV10-3; possible D gene TRBD1, 6 bases. Germline values: CDR1 ENHRY, CDR2 SYGVKD. This CDR3 is 20 amino acids long. The CDR3 region is CASSEFGQLHLTFSGNTIYF. The CDR3 nucleotides are TGTGCCAGCAGTGAATTTGGACAGCTCCACCTTACCTTCTCTGGAAACACCATATATTTT.

The V call is TRBV5-1, the J call TRBJ1-6, with D uncertain. Germline V gene sequence: CDR1 SGHRS, CDR2 YFSETQ. The CDR3 extends over 14 amino acids. V gave up 0 bases and J gave up 5 bases, with 6 bases separating them. The chain's CDR3 is CASSLGENNSPLHF. CDR3 sequence (DNA): TGCGCCAGCAGCTTGGGGGAGAATAATTCACCCCTCCACTTT.

There are many counts of this clonotype. The CDR3 loop reads CASSVAGTSVTYEQYF. As DNA, the CDR3 is TGTGCCAGCAGCGTTGCCGGGACTAGCGTCACCTACGAGCAGTACTTC. The chain has TRBV7-2 and TRBJ2-7, with TRBD2 identical over 10 bases. Trimming cost V 5 bases and J 2 bases; bases outside gene matches: 9. Germline V lookup: CDR1 SGHTA, CDR2 FQGNSA. The CDR3 totals 16 residues. Looking up the rest from reference TRBV7-2 and TRBJ2-7 gives the full variable domain: GAGVSQSPSNKVTEKGKDVELRCDPISGHTALYWYRQSLGQGLEFLIYFQGNSAPDKSGLPSDRFSAERTGGSVSTLTIQRTQQEDSAVYLCASSVAGTSVTYEQYFGPGTRLTVT.

The table lists this clonotype with many counts. CDR3 residues: CASSEFRGSELNEKLFF. The CDR3, as DNA: TGTGCCAGCAGTGAATTCCGGGGGAGCGAACTTAATGAAAAACTGTTTTTT. The chain couples TRBV25-1 to TRBJ1-4; D perhaps matches TRBD1 (5 bases). From germline, CDR1 is MGHDK and CDR2 SYGVNS. The CDR3 consists of 17 residues. Trimming pared 1 base from V and 4 bases from J, leaving 16 bases between.

This clonotype was observed a handful of times. The V call is TRBV7-9, the J call TRBJ2-7, with D unresolved. CDR3 length equals 14 residues. V dropped 9 bases and J dropped 0 bases, with 15 bases sitting between them. Germline lookup yields CDR1 SEHNR and CDR2 FQNEAQ (reference sequence). CDR3 in amino acids: CASKRYLSSYEQYF. The CDR3 DNA reads as TGTGCCAGTAAGAGGTACTTAAGCTCCTACGAGCAGTACTTC.

As regards this clonotype: An end of the junction differs from the germline gene, which may be a read error. The V and J genes are TRBV7-2 and TRBJ2-5; TRBD2 matches at 14 bases. CDR3 length: 14 residues. Per germline, CDR1 SGHTA and CDR2 FQGNSA. The CDR3 DNA reads TGTGCCAGCAGAGCGGGACTAGCGGGAGAGTACCCGTTCTTC. It is translated as CASRAGLAGEYPFF.

This clonotype was detected ten times or more. This rearrangement joins TRBV19 to TRBJ1-1, with D possibly TRBD1 on 6 matching bases. This CDR3 is 15 amino acids long. Germline V gives CDR1 LNHDA, CDR2 SQIVND (reference sequence). V gave up 3 bases and J gave up 2 bases, with 13 bases separating them. CDR3 DNA sequence: TGTGCCAGTAGTATCGGGGCAGGGGTTAACACTGAAGCTTTCTTT. It translates to CASSIGAGVNTEAFF.

This clonotype was seen many times. The chain carries TRBV12-3 or TRBV12-4 and TRBJ2-7; 9 bases line up with TRBD1. CDR3 size: 15 residues. Germline trimming cut 4 bases from V and 5 bases from J; bases unmatched to any gene: 9. This chain's CDR3 is CASSSTGQGWDEQYF. The DNA of the CDR3 is TGTGCCAGCAGTTCGACAGGACAGGGGTGGGACGAGCAGTACTTC.

Regarding this clonotype: This clone may be a read error of a much larger clone one base away. The chain combines TRBV29-1 with TRBJ1-3; TRBD1 is a possible D gene (5 bases). The CDR3 covers 13 residues. Germline CDR1 is SQVTM and CDR2 is ANQGSEA. CDR3 in DNA: TGCAGCGCCAGGGCGTATACTGGAGACACCATATATTTT. Encoded protein: CSARAYTGDTIYF.